Here is one TCR beta chain with its context. Its antigen is unidentified. This specimen belongs to a study of circulating and synovial CD4+ cells in juvenile arthritis. Whole-study results and caveats: Measured synovium overlap likely understates the true shared repertoire. Compared with bulk blood, circulating pathogenic-like lymphocytes shared substantially more CDR3 sequences with synovial T cells.

V lost 3 bases to trimming and J lost 0 bases, with 6 bases between them. The V gene's germline CDR1 is LNHDA and CDR2 SQIVND (reference sequence). The CDR3 has 14 residues. This table comes from immunoSEQ multiplex PCR, and its TCRdb copy is limited to in-frame clones, with some not included. This sample has tens of thousands of clones; over 95% occur once, and the top ten carry under 0.2%. The source is a human donor with juvenile idiopathic arthritis. The sequenced sample consisted of CD4+ T cells from blood. The genes are TRBV19 and TRBJ1-5; D gene unclear. The CDR3 nucleotides are TGTGCCAGTAGTATGGCATATAGCAATCAGCCCCAGCATTTT. Its translation: CASSMAYSNQPQHF.